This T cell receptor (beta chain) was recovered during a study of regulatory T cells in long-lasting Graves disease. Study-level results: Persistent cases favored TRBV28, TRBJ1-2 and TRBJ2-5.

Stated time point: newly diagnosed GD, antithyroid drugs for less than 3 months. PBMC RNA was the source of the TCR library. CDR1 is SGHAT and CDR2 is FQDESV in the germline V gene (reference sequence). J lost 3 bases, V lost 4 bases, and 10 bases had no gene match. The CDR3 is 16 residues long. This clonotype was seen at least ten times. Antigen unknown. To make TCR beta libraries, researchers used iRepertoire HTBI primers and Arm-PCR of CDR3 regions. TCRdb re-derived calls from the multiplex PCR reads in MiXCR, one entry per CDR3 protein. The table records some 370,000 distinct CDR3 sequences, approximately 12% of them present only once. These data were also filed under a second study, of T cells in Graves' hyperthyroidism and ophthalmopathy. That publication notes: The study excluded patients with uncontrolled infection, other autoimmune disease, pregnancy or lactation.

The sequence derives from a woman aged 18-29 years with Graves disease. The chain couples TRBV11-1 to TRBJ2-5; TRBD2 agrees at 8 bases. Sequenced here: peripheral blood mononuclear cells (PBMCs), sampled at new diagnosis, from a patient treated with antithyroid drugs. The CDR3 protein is CASSSWSAGGEETQYF. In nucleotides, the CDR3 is TGTGCCAGCAGCTCCTGGTCGGCGGGAGGAGAAGAGACCCAGTACTTC.